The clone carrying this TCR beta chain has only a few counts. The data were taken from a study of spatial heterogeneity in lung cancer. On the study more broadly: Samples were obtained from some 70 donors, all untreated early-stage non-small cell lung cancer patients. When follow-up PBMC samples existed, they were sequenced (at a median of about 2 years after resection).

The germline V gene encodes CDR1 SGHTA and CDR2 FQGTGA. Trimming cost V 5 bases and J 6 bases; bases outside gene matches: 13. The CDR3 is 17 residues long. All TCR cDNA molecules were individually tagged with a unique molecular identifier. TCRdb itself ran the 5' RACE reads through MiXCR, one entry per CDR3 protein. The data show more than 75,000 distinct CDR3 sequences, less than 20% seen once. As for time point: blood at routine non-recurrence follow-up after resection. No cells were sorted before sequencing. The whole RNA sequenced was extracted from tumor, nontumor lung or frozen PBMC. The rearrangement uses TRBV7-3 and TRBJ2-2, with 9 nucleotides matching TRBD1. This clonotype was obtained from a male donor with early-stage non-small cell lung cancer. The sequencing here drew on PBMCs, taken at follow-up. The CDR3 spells CASSPGQGRGQPGELFF. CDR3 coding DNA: TGTGCCAGCAGCCCCGGACAGGGGAGGGGTCAGCCCGGGGAGCTGTTTTTT. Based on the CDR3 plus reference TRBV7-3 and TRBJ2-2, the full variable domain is GAGVSQTPSNKVTEKGKYVELRCDPISGHTALYWYRQSLGQGPEFLIYFQGTGAADDSGLPNDRFFAVRPEGSVSTLKIQRTERGDSAVYLCASSPGQGRGQPGELFFGEGSRLTVL.